A selection of T cell receptor beta chains follows, all from one sample in a study of control samples from healthy donors and cancer patients. TCRdb's table, derived via immunoSEQ multiplex PCR, lists solely in-frame clones and lacks some. This sample has some 140,000 clones, with 88% found just once. Sample: blood. The origin of the receptors is a young woman in good health. Both conserved end residues are part of each CDR3. Each record gives: CDR3 protein, CDR3 DNA, D gene, V gene, clone size, J gene. D genes are given only for firm matches. The size field is filled for only some rows; it gives once, few, many or a size class.

CASSPGQGNTGELFF | TGCGCCAGCAGTCCGGGACAGGGGAACACCGGGGAGCTGTTTTTT | TRBD1 | TRBV10-2 | - | TRBJ2-2
CASSSRTSLAKNIQYF | TGTGCCAGCAGCTCGCGGACTAGTCTAGCCAAAAACATTCAGTACTTC | TRBD2 | TRBV5-6 | - | TRBJ2-4
CAWSTTGNTIYF | TGTGCCTGGAGTACAACTGGAAACACCATATATTTT | - | TRBV30 | - | TRBJ1-3
CASSYRGRERETQYF | TGTGCCAGCAGTTACCGGGGGCGGGAGCGGGAGACCCAGTACTTC | - | TRBV6-5 | - | TRBJ2-5
CARGTLGLNEKLFF | TGTGCCAGAGGAACACTGGGGCTTAATGAAAAACTGTTTTTT | - | TRBV2 | once | TRBJ1-4
CASSQGGTALRVNQPQHF | TGTGCCAGCAGCCAGGGGGGGACAGCCCTAAGGGTCAATCAGCCCCAGCATTTT | TRBD1 | TRBV4-2 | - | TRBJ1-5
CAILAGEYNEQFF | TGTGCCATCCTAGCGGGAGAGTACAATGAGCAGTTCTTC | TRBD2 | TRBV10-3 | few | TRBJ2-1
CASSLIRDDTQYF | TGTGCCAGCAGCTTAATCAGAGATGATACGCAGTATTTT | - | TRBV7-3 | - | TRBJ2-3
CASSPGREGYNEQFF | TGTGCCAGCTCACCTGGGAGGGAGGGTTACAATGAGCAGTTCTTC | TRBD2 | TRBV18 | - | TRBJ2-1
CASSFTTSGSSEQYF | TGTGCCAGCAGTTTCACGACTAGCGGGAGTAGCGAGCAGTACTTC | TRBD2 | TRBV27 | - | TRBJ2-7
CASSAGRQGNTEAFF | TGCGCCAGCAGCGCCGGCCGACAGGGGAACACTGAAGCTTTCTTT | TRBD1 | TRBV5-1 | - | TRBJ1-1
CASSIRDRGGEQYF | TGTGCCAGCAGTATCCGGGACAGGGGGGGCGAGCAGTACTTC | TRBD1 | TRBV2 | - | TRBJ2-7
CSASGGDQPQHF | TGCAGTGCTAGTGGTGGGGATCAGCCCCAGCATTTT | - | TRBV20-1 | - | TRBJ1-5
CASSFTSVAYEQYF | TGTGCCAGCAGTTTTACTAGCGTGGCCTACGAGCAGTACTTC | TRBD2 | TRBV6-6 | once | TRBJ2-7
CASSLIAGGPEEQFF | TGTGCCAGCAGCTTAATAGCGGGAGGGCCGGAGGAGCAGTTCTTC | TRBD2 | TRBV3-1/TRBV3-2 | - | TRBJ2-1
CASSYSTESYTGELFF | TGTGCCAGCAGTTACTCGACGGAGAGTTACACCGGGGAGCTGTTTTTT | - | TRBV6-6 | - | TRBJ2-2
CASSPLAGGGTDTQYF | TGTGCCAGCTCACCGCTAGCGGGAGGGGGCACAGATACGCAGTATTTT | TRBD2 | TRBV18 | - | TRBJ2-3
CASSWTGGNTEAFF | TGCGCCAGCAGCTGGACAGGGGGGAACACTGAAGCTTTCTTT | TRBD1 | TRBV5-1 | - | TRBJ1-1
CANLPRTSGRAPSYEQYF | TGTGCCAACCTCCCTCGGACTAGCGGGAGGGCCCCTTCCTACGAGCAGTACTTC | TRBD2 | TRBV27 | - | TRBJ2-7
CASSLRGVNYGYTF | TGTGCCAGCAGCTTGAGGGGAGTAAACTATGGCTACACCTTC | - | TRBV5-6 | many | TRBJ1-2
CASSFELAGGAQNIQYF | TGTGCCAGCAGCTTTGAACTAGCGGGAGGGGCACAAAACATTCAGTACTTC | TRBD2 | TRBV11-2 | - | TRBJ2-4